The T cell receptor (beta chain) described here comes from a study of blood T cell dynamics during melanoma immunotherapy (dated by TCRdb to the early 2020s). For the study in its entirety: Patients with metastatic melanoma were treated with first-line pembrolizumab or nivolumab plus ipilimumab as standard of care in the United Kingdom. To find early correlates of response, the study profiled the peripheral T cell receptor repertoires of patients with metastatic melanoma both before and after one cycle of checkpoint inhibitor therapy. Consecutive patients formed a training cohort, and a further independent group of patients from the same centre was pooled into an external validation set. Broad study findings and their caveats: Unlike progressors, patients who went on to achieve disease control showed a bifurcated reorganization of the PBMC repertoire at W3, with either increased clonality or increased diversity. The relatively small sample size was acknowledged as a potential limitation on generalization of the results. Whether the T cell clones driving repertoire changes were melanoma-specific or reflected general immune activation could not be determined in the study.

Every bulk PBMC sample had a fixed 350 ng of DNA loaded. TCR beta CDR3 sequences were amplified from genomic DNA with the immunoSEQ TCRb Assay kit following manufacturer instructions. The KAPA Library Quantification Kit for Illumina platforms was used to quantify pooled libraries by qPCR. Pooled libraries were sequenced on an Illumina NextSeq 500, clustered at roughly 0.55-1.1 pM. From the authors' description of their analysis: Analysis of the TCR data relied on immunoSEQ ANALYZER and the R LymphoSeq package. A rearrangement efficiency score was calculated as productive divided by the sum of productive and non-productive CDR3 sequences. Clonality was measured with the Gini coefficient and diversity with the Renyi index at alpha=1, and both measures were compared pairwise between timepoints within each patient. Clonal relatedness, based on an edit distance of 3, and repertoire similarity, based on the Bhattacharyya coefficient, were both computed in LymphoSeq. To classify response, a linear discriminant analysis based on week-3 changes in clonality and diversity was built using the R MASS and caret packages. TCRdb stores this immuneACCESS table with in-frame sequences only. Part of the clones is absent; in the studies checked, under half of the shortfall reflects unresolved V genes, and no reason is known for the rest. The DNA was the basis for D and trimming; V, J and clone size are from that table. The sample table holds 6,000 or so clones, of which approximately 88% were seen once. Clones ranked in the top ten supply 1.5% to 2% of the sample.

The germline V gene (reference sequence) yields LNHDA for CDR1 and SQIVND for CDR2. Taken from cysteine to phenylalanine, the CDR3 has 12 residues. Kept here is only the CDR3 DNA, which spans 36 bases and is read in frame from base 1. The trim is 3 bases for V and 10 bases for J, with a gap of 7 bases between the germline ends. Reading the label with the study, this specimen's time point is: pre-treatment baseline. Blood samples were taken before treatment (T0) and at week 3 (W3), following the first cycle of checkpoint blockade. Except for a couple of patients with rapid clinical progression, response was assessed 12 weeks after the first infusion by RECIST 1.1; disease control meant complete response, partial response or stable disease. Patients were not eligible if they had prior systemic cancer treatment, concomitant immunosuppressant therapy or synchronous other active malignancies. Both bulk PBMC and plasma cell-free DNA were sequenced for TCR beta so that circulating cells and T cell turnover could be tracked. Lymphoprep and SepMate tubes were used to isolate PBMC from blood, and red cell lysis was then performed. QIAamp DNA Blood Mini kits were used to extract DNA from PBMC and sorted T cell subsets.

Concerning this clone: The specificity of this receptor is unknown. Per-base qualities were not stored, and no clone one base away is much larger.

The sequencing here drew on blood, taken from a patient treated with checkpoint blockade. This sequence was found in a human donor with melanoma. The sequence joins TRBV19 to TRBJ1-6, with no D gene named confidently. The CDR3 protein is CASSMRESPLHF. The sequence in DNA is TGTGCCAGTAGTATGAGGGAATCACCCCTCCACTTT.